Shown below are 8 T cell receptor beta chains from a single sample sequenced in a study of early T cells in non-severe SARS-CoV-2 infection. Via MiXCR, TCRdb re-called the 5' RACE reads, giving one row per CDR3 protein. The data show around 88,000 distinct CDR3 sequences, approximately 15% seen once. The sequencing sample was made of whole blood. The receptors were gathered from an adult who was a healthcare worker with PCR-confirmed SARS-CoV-2 infection or an uninfected control (not recorded which).

The CDR3 bases are TGTGCCAGCAGCTTAGTCATATCCAGCGGGCCAACCTACGAGCAGTACTTC. This encodes CASSLVISSGPTYEQYF. The V call is TRBV7-8, the J call TRBJ2-7; perhaps TRBD2 as D (6 bases). This CDR3 contains 17 residues. CDR1 and CDR2 (germline): SGHVS, FQNEAQ. Trimming shortened V by 1 base and J by 2 bases, and 18 bases separated the two germline ends. Full variable domain (outside the CDR3, taken from reference TRBV7-8 and TRBJ2-7): GAGVSQSPRYKVAKRGQDVALRCDPISGHVSLFWYQQALGQGPEFLTYFQNEAQLDKSGLPSDRFFAERPEGSVSTLKIQRTQQEDSAVYLCASSLVISSGPTYEQYFGPGTRLTVT.

This clonotype has only a few counts. This sequence joins TRBV11-2 and TRBJ2-1; D possibly matches TRBD1 or TRBD2 (5 bases each). The CDR3 loop spans 17 amino acids. CDR1 is SGHAT and CDR2 is FQNNGV in the germline V gene. Trimming left V 5 bases short and J 2 bases short, with 19 bases between. The CDR3, as DNA: TGTGCCAGCAGCCCCTCCCGGGGCAGCACACCCTACAATGAGCAGTTCTTC. Protein sequence: CASSPSRGSTPYNEQFF.

This chain links TRBV27 with TRBJ1-5; D remains ambiguous. Trimming took off 2 bases at V and 3 bases at J, with 5 bases between the two ends. This CDR3 has 13 residues. Per germline, CDR1 MNHEY and CDR2 SMNVEV (reference sequence). CDR3: CASSLGDNQPQHF. For the CDR3, the DNA is TGTGCCAGCAGTTTAGGGGACAATCAGCCCCAGCATTTT.

In this sample, this clonotype turned up a few times. The chain has TRBV20-1 and TRBJ2-7; TRBD1 or TRBD2 may be the D gene (5 bases each). Germline loops: CDR1 DFQATT, CDR2 SNEGSKA (reference sequence). This CDR3 is 16 amino acids long. Trimming left V 1 base short and J 0 bases short, with 16 bases between. CDR3 DNA: TGCAGTGCTAGAGGGGGGACGACAAGGAGCTCCTACGAGCAGTACTTC. As protein: CSARGGTTRSSYEQYF.

The table lists this clonotype with many counts. This chain uses TRBV24-1 with TRBJ2-7; TRBD1 matches at 7 bases. V was clipped by 5 bases and J by 2 bases; unmatched bases: 11. The germline gives CDR1 KGHDR, CDR2 SFDVKD. This CDR3 comprises 16 residues. The CDR3 spells CATSAQPSGQPYEQYF. CDR3 bases: TGTGCCACCAGTGCCCAACCCTCGGGACAGCCCTACGAGCAGTACTTC.

The chain joins TRBV7-2 to TRBJ1-5; D is undetermined. Trimming took off 6 bases at V and 3 bases at J, with 15 bases between the two ends. Germline CDR1 is SGHTA and CDR2 is FQGNSA. The CDR3 consists of 15 residues. This CDR3 reads CASRPGRHFNQPQHF. The CDR3 DNA reads as TGTGCCAGCAGGCCCGGACGGCATTTCAATCAGCCCCAGCATTTT.

The V call is TRBV2, the J call TRBJ2-7; D tentatively reads TRBD1 or TRBD2 (6 bases each). Germline CDR1 and CDR2: SNHLY and FYNNEI. The germline V and J ends were trimmed by 3 bases and 2 bases, with 11 bases remaining between them. The CDR3 length is 14 residues. CDR3 sequence: CASSEKRGAYEQYF. CDR3 sequence (DNA): TGTGCCAGCAGTGAGAAGAGGGGGGCCTACGAGCAGTACTTC.

This CDR3 is CASSPGTGGLQRDSYEQYF. The CDR3, as DNA: TGTGCCAGCAGTCCCGGGACAGGGGGCTTACAGCGGGACTCCTACGAGCAGTACTTC. The chain carries TRBV12-3 or TRBV12-4 and TRBJ2-7, with 12 nucleotides matching TRBD1. CDR3 length equals 19 residues. Germline trimming cut 5 bases from V and 0 bases from J; bases unmatched to any gene: 14.